These 27 T cell receptor beta chains came from one sample sequenced in a study of graft-versus-host responses after intestinal transplantation. The antigens of these receptors remain unknown. TCRdb's copy holds only in-frame clones and misses some; the assay was immunoSEQ multiplex PCR. The sample has about 61,000 clones; 94% are singletons. The sequences come from unstimulated CD4+ T cells sorted from spleen or lymph node cells, collected before transplant. These receptors were obtained from a human donor who was the organ donor for an intestinal transplant.

V and J are TRBV6-1 and TRBJ1-6; D is ambiguous. Germline assignment: CDR1 MNHNS and CDR2 SASEGT. There are 16 residues in the CDR3. V was clipped by 4 bases and J by 0 bases, with 10 bases between them. The DNA of the CDR3 is TGTGCCAGCAGTGGTGGTCTTAGCTCCTATAATTCACCCCTCCACTTT. It is translated as CASSGGLSSYNSPLHF.

This sequence joins TRBV2 and TRBJ2-7; tentatively, D is TRBD1 or TRBD2 (5 bases each). CDR1 and CDR2 (germline): SNHLY, FYNNEI. This CDR3 comprises 13 residues. V lost 5 bases, J lost 7 bases, and 15 bases lay in between. The CDR3 coding sequence is TGTGCCAGCAGTACGCGAGGGGCAGGGGAGCAGTACTTC. Translation gives CASSTRGAGEQYF.

The rearrangement joins TRBV18 to TRBJ2-7; D possibly corresponds to TRBD1 (6 bases). V lost 3 bases and J 6 bases, leaving 12 bases between the germline ends. Germline values: CDR1 KGHSH, CDR2 LQKENI. CDR3 length: 13 residues. The CDR3 spells CASSPLPGAEQYF. The CDR3 bases are TGTGCCAGCTCACCCCTCCCAGGGGCCGAGCAGTACTTC. The full variable domain, in which reference TRBV18 and TRBJ2-7 provide the parts outside the CDR3, is NAGVMQNPRHLVRRRGQEARLRCSPMKGHSHVYWYRQLPEEGLKFMVYLQKENIIDESGMPKERFSAEFPKEGPSILRIQQVVRGDSAAYFCASSPLPGAEQYFGPGTRLTVT.

The rearrangement uses TRBV4-3 and TRBJ1-1; 8 bases are a match to TRBD1. The CDR3 consists of 15 residues. V dropped 0 bases and J dropped 5; count of bases not matched to a gene: 5. Germline CDR1 and CDR2: LGHNA and YSLEER. CDR3: CASSQDLQGVTEAFF. As DNA, the CDR3 is TGCGCCAGCAGCCAAGATTTACAGGGGGTAACTGAAGCTTTCTTT.

The CDR3 coding sequence is TGTGCCAGTAGTTCCTTCTCCGGGACAGCTAGCTCCTACGAGCAGTACTTC. As protein: CASSSFSGTASSYEQYF. The chain carries TRBV19 and TRBJ2-7, with 7 bases aligning to TRBD1. CDR3 length: 17 amino acids. J lost 0 bases, V lost 5 bases, and 13 bases had no gene match. Germline values: CDR1 LNHDA, CDR2 SQIVND (reference sequence).

The DNA for the CDR3 is TGTGCCAGCAGCTTACTGTCGGGGGCAAGTTCACCCCTCCACTTT. Residues: CASSLLSGASSPLHF. V is TRBV7-9 and J is TRBJ1-6; D may be TRBD1 (6 bases). CDR1 SEHNR and CDR2 FQNEAQ come from the germline V gene (reference sequence). The CDR3 totals 15 residues. V lost 2 bases and J lost 9, with 14 bases in between.

The chain recombines TRBV4-2 with TRBJ1-2; the D is unclear. The length of the CDR3 is 14 residues. CDR1 is LGHNA, CDR2 YNFKEQ, per germline. The V gene lost 4 bases and the J gene lost 8 bases, with 17 bases spanning the gap. This CDR3 reads CASSPGWNRYGYTF. The CDR3 DNA reads TGTGCCAGCAGCCCTGGGTGGAACCGGTACGGCTACACCTTC.

The CDR3 sequence: CASSFSIGRPYNEQFF. For the CDR3, the DNA is TGTGCCAGCAGCTTTTCCATCGGGCGGCCCTACAATGAGCAGTTCTTC. This chain links TRBV7-2 with TRBJ2-1, with D uncertain. V lost 3 bases and J lost 2, with 14 bases in between. The CDR3 loop spans 16 amino acids. Germline V gene sequence: CDR1 SGHTA, CDR2 FQGNSA.

J is TRBJ2-1 and V is TRBV6-6; a weak D match, TRBD2 (5 bases). This CDR3 comprises 15 residues. Germline CDR1 MNHNY, CDR2 SVGAGI (reference sequence). Trimming shortened V by 8 bases and J by 4 bases, and 18 bases separated the two germline ends. The CDR3: CASFHGISSYNEQFF. The CDR3 nucleotides are TGTGCCAGCTTCCACGGGATCAGCTCATACAATGAGCAGTTCTTC.

This chain joins TRBV5-4 and TRBJ2-5; TRBD2 matches at 7 bases. The CDR3 covers 16 residues. From germline, CDR1 is SGHNT and CDR2 YYREEE (reference sequence). Losses at the gene ends were 3 bases for V and 5 bases for J; bases not matched to a gene: 13. The CDR3 nucleotides read TGTGCCAGCAGCTCTGGGCCTAGCGGCGGAGGGGAGACCCAGTACTTC. Translation: CASSSGPSGGGETQYF.

The rearrangement links TRBV6-5 to TRBJ2-5; perhaps TRBD1 as D (6 bases). The germline CDR1 and CDR2 sequences are MNHEY and SVGAGI. The CDR3 runs 15 residues. V lost 0 bases, J lost 5 bases, and 13 bases lay in between. CDR3 sequence reads: CASSYSGAAGETQYF. CDR3 in DNA: TGTGCCAGCAGTTACTCGGGGGCGGCAGGGGAGACCCAGTACTTC.

V and J are TRBV5-1 and TRBJ2-4, with D possibly matching TRBD2 (7 bases). Trimming cost V 4 bases and J 0 bases, with 11 bases left between them. The CDR3 is 15 residues long. Germline V gene data show CDR1 as SGHRS and CDR2 as YFSETQ. In DNA, the CDR3 is TGCGCCAGCAGCCCGGGGGGCCTAGCCAAAAACATTCAGTACTTC. Its protein is CASSPGGLAKNIQYF.

J is TRBJ2-7 and V is TRBV12-5; 11 nucleotides align to TRBD2. V was pared by 9 bases and J by 4 bases, with 11 bases of the junction left unmatched. This CDR3 is built from 15 residues. Germline CDR1 reads LGHNT; CDR2 reads FRNRAP. This CDR3 is CASADEGLAVYEQYF. The DNA for the CDR3 is TGTGCTAGCGCCGATGAGGGACTAGCGGTATACGAGCAGTACTTC.

The V and J genes are TRBV7-8 and TRBJ1-4; weak D call: TRBD1 (6 bases). The CDR3 covers 18 residues. V was trimmed by 5 bases and J by 5 bases, leaving 24 bases between them. The germline gives CDR1 SGHVS, CDR2 FQNEAQ. This CDR3 is CASSPKARGEKQNEKLFF. The CDR3, as DNA: TGTGCCAGCAGCCCCAAGGCCAGGGGCGAGAAACAAAATGAAAAACTGTTTTTT.

The gene calls are TRBV28 and TRBJ2-7, with 8 bases fitting TRBD2. The CDR3 is made up of 15 amino acids. Trimming cost V 5 bases and J 0 bases; bases outside gene matches: 6. The germline gives CDR1 MDHEN, CDR2 SYDVKM. The CDR3 spells CASSISGTNSYEQYF. The CDR3 nucleotides read TGTGCCAGCAGTATTAGCGGGACAAACTCCTACGAGCAGTACTTC.

This chain uses TRBV25-1 with TRBJ1-1; D is undetermined. The CDR3 extends over 15 amino acids. In germline, CDR1 is MGHDK, CDR2 SYGVNS. Trimming removed 2 bases at V and 0 bases at J, with 10 bases between. For the CDR3, the DNA is TGTGCCAGCAGTGAACCGGGATCGGTGAACACTGAAGCTTTCTTT. Translated, it gives CASSEPGSVNTEAFF.

This sequence joins TRBV6-6 and TRBJ2-2, with D maybe TRBD1 (5 bases). CDR1 is MNHNY, CDR2 SVGAGI, per germline (reference sequence). V lost 7 bases, J lost 4 bases, and 10 bases lay in between. The length of the CDR3 is 13 residues. This CDR3 reads CASTGRGTGELFF. The DNA of the CDR3 is TGTGCCAGCACCGGTAGGGGCACCGGGGAGCTGTTTTTT.

This clone appeared a few times. This chain links TRBV7-2 with TRBJ2-7; D might be TRBD1 (5 bases). This CDR3 region has 14 residues. V was trimmed by 1 base and J by 2 bases, leaving 9 bases between them. Germline CDR1 reads SGHTA; CDR2 reads FQGNSA. The CDR3 coding sequence is TGTGCCAGCAGCTTAGTTGGCAGGGCCTACGAGCAGTACTTC. Translated, it gives CASSLVGRAYEQYF.

The rearrangement uses TRBV18 and TRBJ1-2; 8 bases line up with TRBD1. The CDR3 length is 13 residues. The germline V gene has CDR1 KGHSH and CDR2 LQKENI. Trimming removed 3 bases from V and 4 bases from J; junction bases left unmatched: 1. The CDR3 nucleotides are TGTGCCAGCTCACCGGACAGGGCCTATGGCTACACCTTC. Protein product: CASSPDRAYGYTF.

CDR3 in amino acids: CASSVIRLDTEAFF. CDR3 coding DNA: TGTGCCAGCAGTGTAATCAGGTTGGACACTGAAGCTTTCTTT. The chain uses TRBV2 and TRBJ1-1; no firm D call. V dropped 4 bases and J dropped 3 bases, with 12 bases sitting between them. This CDR3 comprises 14 residues. Germline V gene sequence: CDR1 SNHLY, CDR2 FYNNEI.

CDR3 region: CASSSGATNEKLFF. CDR3 coding DNA: TGTGCCAGCAGCTCAGGGGCCACTAATGAAAAACTGTTTTTT. The V and J genes are TRBV5-4 and TRBJ1-4; possibly TRBD1 for D (6 bases). V lost 3 bases, J lost 2 bases, and 8 bases lay in between. The CDR3 extends over 14 amino acids. Looked up from germline, CDR1 is SGHNT and CDR2 is YYREEE (reference sequence). The full variable domain, rest sourced from reference TRBV5-4 and TRBJ1-4, is ETGVTQSPTHLIKTRGQQVTLRCSSQSGHNTVSWYQQALGQGPQFIFQYYREEENGRGNFPPRFSGLQFPNYSSELNVNALELDDSALYLCASSSGATNEKLFFGSGTQLSVL.

The V and J genes are TRBV19 and TRBJ1-5; D gene unclear. Germline CDR1 LNHDA, CDR2 SQIVND (reference sequence). Trimming pared 3 bases from V and 0 bases from J, leaving 9 bases between. The CDR3 is made up of 15 amino acids. In DNA form, the CDR3 reads TGTGCCAGTAGTATCCTCGGGGATAGCAATCAGCCCCAGCATTTT. Protein product: CASSILGDSNQPQHF.

The gene calls are TRBV11-2 and TRBJ2-2; D unclear. This CDR3 has 14 amino acids. With 4 bases removed from V and 1 base from J, the gap between germline ends came to 7 bases. Germline V gene lookup returns CDR1 SGHAT and CDR2 FQNNGV. The CDR3 DNA reads TGTGCCAGCAGCTCGGAGAAGAACACCGGGGAGCTGTTTTTT. It is translated as CASSSEKNTGELFF.

The chain employs TRBV9 and TRBJ2-3; possibly TRBD2 for D (5 bases). Trimming took 0 bases from V and 1 from J, leaving 9 bases between them. This CDR3 spans 15 amino acids. Germline-derived CDR1 and CDR2 are SGDLS and YYNGEE. The CDR3, as DNA: TGTGCCAGCAGCGTAGCGGGATACCGCACAGATACGCAGTATTTT. Its protein product is CASSVAGYRTDTQYF.

The J gene is TRBJ2-2, the V gene TRBV11-3; D possibly corresponds to TRBD2 (5 bases). V shed 0 bases and J shed 8 bases, with 10 bases lying between them. Germline V CDR1 and CDR2: SGHNT, YENEEA. The CDR3 is made up of 14 amino acids. The CDR3 sequence is CASSLEDSAGELFF. Here the CDR3 DNA reads TGTGCCAGCAGCTTAGAGGACTCGGCGGGGGAGCTGTTTTTT.

Here the CDR3 reads CASSQSGGADYGYTF. The CDR3 DNA follows: TGCGCCAGCAGTCAATCCGGGGGGGCGGACTATGGCTACACCTTC. The chain joins TRBV23-1 to TRBJ1-2; possibly TRBD1 for D (6 bases). TRBV23-1 is assigned to the ORF class and has an uncertain function. With 0 bases removed from V and 3 bases from J, the gap between germline ends came to 11 bases. The CDR3 contains 15 residues.

The chain carries TRBV7-9 and TRBJ1-6, with D hard to call. The CDR3 sequence is 14 residues long. Trimming removed 4 bases from V and 13 bases from J, with 17 bases in between. Per germline, CDR1 SEHNR and CDR2 FQNEAQ (reference sequence). The CDR3 is CASSSTYMRGPLHF. The CDR3 region has the DNA TGTGCCAGCAGCTCAACTTACATGAGAGGTCCCCTCCACTTT.